Here is one T cell receptor (beta chain) with its context. No antigen is known for it. This sample was included in a study of T cell responses to AZD1222 COVID-19 vaccine. Regarding the study as a whole: Sampling that yielded the repertoires occurred only after the peak T cell response. Dominant CD4 TCR responses targeted spike regions 160-218 and 743-854.

The CDR3 is made up of 14 amino acids. Between the trimmed V and J ends, which lost 1 base and 0 bases, there was a span of 6 bases. Germline V gene lookup returns CDR1 SGHRS and CDR2 YFSETQ. The data were produced by immunoSEQ multiplex PCR, yet TCRdb's version contains in-frame clones alone and is incomplete. The repertoire includes around 150,000 clones, 90% to 95% of them detected once, and 1.5% to 2% sits in the top ten. The genes are TRBV5-1 and TRBJ2-3, with D possibly being TRBD1 or TRBD2 (5 bases each). The sequence derives from an adult in good health. The sample in question was peripheral blood, obtained on day 0 of AZD1222 vaccination. The CDR3 bases are TGCGCCAGCAGCTTGTGGGACAGCACAGATACGCAGTATTTT. Translated, it gives CASSLWDSTDTQYF.